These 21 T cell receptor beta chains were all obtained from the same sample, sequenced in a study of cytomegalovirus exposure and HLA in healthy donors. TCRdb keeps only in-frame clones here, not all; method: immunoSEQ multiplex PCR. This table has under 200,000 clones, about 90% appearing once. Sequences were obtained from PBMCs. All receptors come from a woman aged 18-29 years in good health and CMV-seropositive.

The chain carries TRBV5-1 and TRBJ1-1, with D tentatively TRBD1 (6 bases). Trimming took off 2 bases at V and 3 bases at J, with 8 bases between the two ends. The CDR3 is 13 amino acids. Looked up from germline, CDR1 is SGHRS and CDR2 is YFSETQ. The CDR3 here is CASSLGGDTEAFF. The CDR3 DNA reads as TGCGCCAGCAGCTTAGGGGGGGACACTGAAGCTTTCTTT.

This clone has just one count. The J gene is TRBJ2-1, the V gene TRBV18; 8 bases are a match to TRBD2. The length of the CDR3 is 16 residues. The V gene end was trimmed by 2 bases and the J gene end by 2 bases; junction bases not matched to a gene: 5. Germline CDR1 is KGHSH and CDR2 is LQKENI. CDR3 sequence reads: CASSPVNSGTYNEQFF. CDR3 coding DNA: TGTGCCAGCTCACCAGTGAATAGCGGGACCTACAATGAGCAGTTCTTC.

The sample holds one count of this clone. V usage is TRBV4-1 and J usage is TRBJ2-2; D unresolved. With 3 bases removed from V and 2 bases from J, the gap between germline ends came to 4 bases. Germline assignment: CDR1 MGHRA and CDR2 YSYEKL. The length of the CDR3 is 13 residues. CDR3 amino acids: CASSHQNTGELFF. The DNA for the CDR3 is TGCGCCAGCAGCCACCAAAACACCGGGGAGCTGTTTTTT.

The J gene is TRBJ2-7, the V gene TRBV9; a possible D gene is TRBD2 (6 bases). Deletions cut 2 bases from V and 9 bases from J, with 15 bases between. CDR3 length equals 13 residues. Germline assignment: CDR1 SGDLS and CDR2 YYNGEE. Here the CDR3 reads CASSVLSGSGQYF. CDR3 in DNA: TGTGCCAGCAGCGTGCTGTCCGGGAGCGGGCAGTACTTC.

CDR3 protein: CASIQGEQNTEAFF. In nucleotides, the CDR3 is TGTGCCAGCATCCAGGGGGAGCAGAACACTGAAGCTTTCTTT. This chain links TRBV7-6 with TRBJ1-1; 7 bases are a match to TRBD1. This CDR3 is built from 14 residues. Unmatched junction bases numbered 6, after V lost 7 bases and J lost 1 base. CDR1 is SGHVS and CDR2 is FNYEAQ in the germline V gene.

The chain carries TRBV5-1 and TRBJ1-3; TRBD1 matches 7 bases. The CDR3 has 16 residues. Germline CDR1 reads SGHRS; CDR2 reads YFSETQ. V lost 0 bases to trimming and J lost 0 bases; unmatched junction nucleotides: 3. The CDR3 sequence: CASSLGDRSSGNTIYF. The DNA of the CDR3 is TGCGCCAGCAGCTTGGGGGACAGATCCTCTGGAAACACCATATATTTT.

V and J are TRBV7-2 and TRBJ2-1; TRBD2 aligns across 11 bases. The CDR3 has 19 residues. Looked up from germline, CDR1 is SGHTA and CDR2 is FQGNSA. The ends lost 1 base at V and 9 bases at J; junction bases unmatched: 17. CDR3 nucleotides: TGTGCCAGCAGCTTAGTCTCCTTGGCTAGCGGGAGGACCGCGGTTGAGCAGTTCTTC. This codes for CASSLVSLASGRTAVEQFF.

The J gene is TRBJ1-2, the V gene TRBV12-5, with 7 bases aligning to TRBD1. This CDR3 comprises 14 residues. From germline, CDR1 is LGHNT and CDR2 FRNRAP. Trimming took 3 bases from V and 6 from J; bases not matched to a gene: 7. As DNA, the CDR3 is TGTGCTAGTGGTTTTAATACAGGGGACGATGGCTACACCTTC. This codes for CASGFNTGDDGYTF.

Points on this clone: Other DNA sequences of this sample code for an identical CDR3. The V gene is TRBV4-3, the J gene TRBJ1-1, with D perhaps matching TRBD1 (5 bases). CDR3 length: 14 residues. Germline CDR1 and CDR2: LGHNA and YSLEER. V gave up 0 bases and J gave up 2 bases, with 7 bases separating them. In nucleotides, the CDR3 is TGCGCCAGCAGCCAAGAAGGGACTAACACTGAAGCTTTCTTT. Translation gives CASSQEGTNTEAFF.

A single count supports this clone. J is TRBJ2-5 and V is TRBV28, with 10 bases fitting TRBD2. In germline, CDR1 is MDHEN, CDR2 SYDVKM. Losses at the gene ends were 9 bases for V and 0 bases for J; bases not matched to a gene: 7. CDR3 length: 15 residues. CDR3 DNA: TGTGCCAGTGTCCTAGCGGGAGAGCACCAAGAGACCCAGTACTTC. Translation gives CASVLAGEHQETQYF.

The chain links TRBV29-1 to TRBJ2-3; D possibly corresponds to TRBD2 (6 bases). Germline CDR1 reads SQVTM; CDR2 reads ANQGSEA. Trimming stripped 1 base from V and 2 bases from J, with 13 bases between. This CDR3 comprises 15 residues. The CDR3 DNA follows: TGCAGCGTTGAAGCAGGAGGGGTCTTCACAGATACGCAGTATTTT. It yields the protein CSVEAGGVFTDTQYF.

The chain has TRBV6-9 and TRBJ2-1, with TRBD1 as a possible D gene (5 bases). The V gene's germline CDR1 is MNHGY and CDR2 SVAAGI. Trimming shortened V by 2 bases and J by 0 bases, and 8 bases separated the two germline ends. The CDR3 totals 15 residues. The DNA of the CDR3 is TGTGCCAGCAGTTATCAAGGGGTCTCCTACAATGAGCAGTTCTTC. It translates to CASSYQGVSYNEQFF.

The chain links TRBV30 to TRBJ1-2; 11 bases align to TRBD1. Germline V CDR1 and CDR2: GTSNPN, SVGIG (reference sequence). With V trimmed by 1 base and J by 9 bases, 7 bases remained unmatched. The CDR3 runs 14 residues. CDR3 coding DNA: TGTGCCTGGAGTGCGGACAGGGGGCAGGGGAGCTACACCTTC. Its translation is CAWSADRGQGSYTF.

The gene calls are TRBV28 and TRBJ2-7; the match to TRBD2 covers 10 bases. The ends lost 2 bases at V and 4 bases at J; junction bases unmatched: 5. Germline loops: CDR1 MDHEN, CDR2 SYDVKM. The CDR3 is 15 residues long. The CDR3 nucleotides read TGTGCCAGCAGTTTACTAGCGGGAGTGATGTACGAGCAGTACTTC. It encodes CASSLLAGVMYEQYF. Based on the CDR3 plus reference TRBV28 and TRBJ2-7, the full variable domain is DVKVTQSSRYLVKRTGEKVFLECVQDMDHENMFWYRQDPGLGLRLIYFSYDVKMKEKGDIPEGYSVSREKKERFSLILESASTNQTSMYLCASSLLAGVMYEQYFGPGTRLTVT.

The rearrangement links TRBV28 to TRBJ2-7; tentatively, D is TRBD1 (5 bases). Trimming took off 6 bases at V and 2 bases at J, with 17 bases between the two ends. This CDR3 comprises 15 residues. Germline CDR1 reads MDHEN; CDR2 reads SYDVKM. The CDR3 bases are TGTGCCAGCAGACCCGACAGCCCATCCCCCTACGAGCAGTACTTC. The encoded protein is CASRPDSPSPYEQYF.

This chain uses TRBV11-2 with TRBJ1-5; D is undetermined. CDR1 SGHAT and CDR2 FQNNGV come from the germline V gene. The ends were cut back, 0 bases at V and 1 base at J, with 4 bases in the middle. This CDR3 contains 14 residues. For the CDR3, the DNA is TGTGCCAGCAGCTTAGACAGGAGCAATCAGCCCCAGCATTTT. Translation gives CASSLDRSNQPQHF. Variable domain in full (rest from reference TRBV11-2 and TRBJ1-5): EAGVAQSPRYKIIEKRQSVAFWCNPISGHATLYWYQQILGQGPKLLIQFQNNGVVDDSQLPKDRFSAERLKGVDSTLKIQPAKLEDSAVYLCASSLDRSNQPQHFGDGTRLSIL.

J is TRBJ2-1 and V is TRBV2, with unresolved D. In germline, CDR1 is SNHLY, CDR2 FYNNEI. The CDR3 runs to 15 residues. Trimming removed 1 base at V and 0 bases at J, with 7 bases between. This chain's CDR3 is CASSEVQNSYNEQFF. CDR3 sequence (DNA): TGTGCCAGCAGTGAAGTTCAGAACTCCTACAATGAGCAGTTCTTC.

The CDR3 reads CASSLTQGRTDYEQYF. As DNA, the CDR3 is TGTGCCAGCAGCCTGACCCAAGGCAGGACAGACTACGAGCAGTACTTC. The chain joins TRBV5-6 to TRBJ2-7, with a weak D call TRBD1 (6 bases). Per the germline V gene, CDR1 is SGHDT and CDR2 is YYEEEE. V was pared by 4 bases and J by 3 bases, with 20 bases between. This CDR3 region has 16 residues.

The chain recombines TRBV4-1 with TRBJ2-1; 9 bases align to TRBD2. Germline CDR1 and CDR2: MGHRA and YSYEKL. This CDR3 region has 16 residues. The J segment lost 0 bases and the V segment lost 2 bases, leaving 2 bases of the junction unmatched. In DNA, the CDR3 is TGCGCCAGCAGCCAAAGTAGCGGGAGCTCCTACAATGAGCAGTTCTTC. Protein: CASSQSSGSSYNEQFF.

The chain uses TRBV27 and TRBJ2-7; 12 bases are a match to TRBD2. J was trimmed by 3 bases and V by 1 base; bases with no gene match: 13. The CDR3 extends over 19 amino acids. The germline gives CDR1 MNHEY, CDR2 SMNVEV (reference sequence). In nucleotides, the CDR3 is TGTGCCAGCAGTTTATACGCGGGGACTAGCGGGTCCCGAAACTACGAGCAGTACTTC. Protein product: CASSLYAGTSGSRNYEQYF.

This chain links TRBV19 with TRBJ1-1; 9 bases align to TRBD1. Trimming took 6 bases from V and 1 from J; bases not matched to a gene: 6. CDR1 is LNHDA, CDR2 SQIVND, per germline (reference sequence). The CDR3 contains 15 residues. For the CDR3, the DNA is TGTGCCAGTAGCCTCATGGGACAGGGGAACACTGAAGCTTTCTTT. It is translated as CASSLMGQGNTEAFF.